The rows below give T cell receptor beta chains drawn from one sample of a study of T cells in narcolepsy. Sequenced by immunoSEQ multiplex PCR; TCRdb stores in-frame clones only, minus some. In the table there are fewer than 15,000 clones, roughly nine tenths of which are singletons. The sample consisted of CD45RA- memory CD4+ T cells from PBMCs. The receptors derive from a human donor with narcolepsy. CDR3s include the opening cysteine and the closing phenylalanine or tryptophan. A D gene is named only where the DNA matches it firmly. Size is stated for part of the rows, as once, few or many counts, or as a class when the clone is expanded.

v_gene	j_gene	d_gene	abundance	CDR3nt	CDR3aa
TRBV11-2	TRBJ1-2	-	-	TGTGCCAGCAGCTTCAAGGGGTTGGGTGGCTACACCTTC	CASSFKGLGGYTF
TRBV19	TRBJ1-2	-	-	TGTGCCAGTAGTATCCGATGGACAGAGTATGGCTACACCTTC	CASSIRWTEYGYTF
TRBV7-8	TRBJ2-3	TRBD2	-	TGTGCCAGCACTCGCCTAGCGGGAGTGGGTGCAGATACGCAGTATTTT	CASTRLAGVGADTQYF
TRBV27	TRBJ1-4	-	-	TGTGCCAGCAGTTTATTAGGGTCGGGGGAAAAACTGTTTTTT	CASSLLGSGEKLFF
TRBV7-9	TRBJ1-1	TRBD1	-	TGTGCCAGCAGTCTTCTTCCCGGGACAGGGTCCGAAGCTTTCTTT	CASSLLPGTGSEAFF
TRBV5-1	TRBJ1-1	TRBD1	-	TGCGCCAGCAGCACGGAGGGGGCGAGGTTGAACACTGAAGCTTTCTTT	CASSTEGARLNTEAFF
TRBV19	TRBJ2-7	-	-	TGTGCCAGTAGTAGCCAGACAACCTACGAGCAGTACTTC	CASSSQTTYEQYF
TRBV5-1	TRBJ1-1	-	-	TGCGCCAGCAGCTCGGAAGGGACAACCTTGAACACTGAAGCTTTCTTT	CASSSEGTTLNTEAFF
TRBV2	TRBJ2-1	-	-	TGTGCCAGCAGTGATCGGTCTAGACTTATTGAGCAGTTCTTC	CASSDRSRLIEQFF
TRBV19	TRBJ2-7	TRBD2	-	TGTGCCAGTAGTCGGGGGGTGGCGTACGAGCAGTACTTC	CASSRGVAYEQYF
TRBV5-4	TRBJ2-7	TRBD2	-	TGTGCCAGCAGTTCTAGCGGGAGTAAATTAGCGCAGTACTTC	CASSSSGSKLAQYF
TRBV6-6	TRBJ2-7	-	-	TGTGCCAGCTCCCCTATGGCGGAACTCTTTGAGCAGTACTTC	CASSPMAELFEQYF
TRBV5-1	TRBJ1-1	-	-	TGCGCCAGCCACAGGGAGATGAACACTGAAGCTTTCTTT	CASHREMNTEAFF
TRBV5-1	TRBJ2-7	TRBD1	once	TGCGCCAGCAGGGGGACAGGGTCCTTCTACGAGCAGTACTTC	CASRGTGSFYEQYF
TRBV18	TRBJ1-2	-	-	TGTGCCAGCTCACCTCGACAGGCGCCCCCCGAGGGCTACACCTTC	CASSPRQAPPEGYTF
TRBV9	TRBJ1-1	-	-	TGTGCCAGCAGCCAGGATGAGGGTGGGCGTTTTAACACTGAAGCTTTCTTT	CASSQDEGGRFNTEAFF
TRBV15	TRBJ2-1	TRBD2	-	TGTGCCACCAGTCCGCGGGGGAGCTCCTACAATGAGCAGTTCTTC	CATSPRGSSYNEQFF
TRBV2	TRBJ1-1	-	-	TGTGCCAGCCGGGAGGTTTTTAACACTGAAGCTTTCTTT	CASREVFNTEAFF
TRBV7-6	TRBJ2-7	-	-	TGTGCCAGCAGCTCGTACAAGTCTTGGGAGCAGTACTTC	CASSSYKSWEQYF
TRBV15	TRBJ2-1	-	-	TGTGCCACCAGCCCCCGGACGACAGGATACAATGAGCAGTTCTTC	CATSPRTTGYNEQFF
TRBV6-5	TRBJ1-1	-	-	TGTGCCAGCAGAAACCAGGGGTACACTGAAGCTTTCTTT	CASRNQGYTEAFF
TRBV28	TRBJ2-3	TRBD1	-	TGTGCCAGCAGTTGGGGGACAGGGCGGACAGATACGCAGTATTTT	CASSWGTGRTDTQYF
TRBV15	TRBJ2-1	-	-	TGTGCCACCAGCAGAGATCCAAGACTGATGTACAATGAGCAGTTCTTC	CATSRDPRLMYNEQFF
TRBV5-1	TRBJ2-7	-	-	TGCGCCAGCAGCTTGGGAAGGCCCGGACACCACAACTACGAGCAGTACTTC	CASSLGRPGHHNYEQYF
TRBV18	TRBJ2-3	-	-	TGTGCCAGCTCACCTATTCGGACGGGAGCAGCGGCAGATACGCAGTATTTT	CASSPIRTGAAADTQYF
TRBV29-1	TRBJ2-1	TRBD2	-	TGCAGCGTCCTACTAGCGACGACACACTACAATGAGCAGTTCTTC	CSVLLATTHYNEQFF
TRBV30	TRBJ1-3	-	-	TGTGCCTGGAGTGTATCCTGGTACAGGGTCCCTGGAAACACCATATATTTT	CAWSVSWYRVPGNTIYF
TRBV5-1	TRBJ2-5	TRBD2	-	TGCGCCAGCAGCTTGTTATCGAGCGGGAGAAAGGGAGAGACCCAGTACTTC	CASSLLSSGRKGETQYF
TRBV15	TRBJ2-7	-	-	TGTGCCACCAGCAGAGGAGGGCTTAACTACGAGCAGTACTTC	CATSRGGLNYEQYF
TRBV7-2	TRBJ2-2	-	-	TGTGCCAGCAGCTCCTTGACAGCGAACACCGGGGAGCTGTTTTTT	CASSSLTANTGELFF
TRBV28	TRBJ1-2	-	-	TGTGCCAGCAGTTTAGGGGGGACCTATGGCTACACCTTC	CASSLGGTYGYTF
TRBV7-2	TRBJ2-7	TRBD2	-	TGTGCCAGCAGCCTCGATAGCGGGATCTCCTACGAGCAGTACTTC	CASSLDSGISYEQYF
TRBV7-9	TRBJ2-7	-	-	TGTGCCAGCAGCTTAGTGGCAGGGCGGGAGCAGTACTTC	CASSLVAGREQYF
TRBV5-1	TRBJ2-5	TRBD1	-	TGCGCCAGCAGCATTGGGACAGTCCAAGAGACCCAGTACTTC	CASSIGTVQETQYF
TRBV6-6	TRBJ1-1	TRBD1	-	TGTGCCAGCAGGTTGACAGGGCTGGTCACTGAAGCTTTCTTT	CASRLTGLVTEAFF
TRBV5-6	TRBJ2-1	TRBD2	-	TGTGCCAGCAGCTTGTCGGGTTGGACTAGCTCCTACAATGAGCAGTTCTTC	CASSLSGWTSSYNEQFF
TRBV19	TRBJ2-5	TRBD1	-	TGTGCCAGTAGTAAGGGACAGGGGGCGGGAGAGACCCAGTACTTC	CASSKGQGAGETQYF
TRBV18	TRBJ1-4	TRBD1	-	TGTGCCAGCTCACCATTTGGGACAGCTAATGAAAAACTGTTTTTT	CASSPFGTANEKLFF
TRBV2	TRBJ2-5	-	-	TGTGCCAGCAAAGGGGTGGGAGGACTCCAAGAGACCCAGTACTTC	CASKGVGGLQETQYF
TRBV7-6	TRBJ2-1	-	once	TGTGCCAGCAGCCCCACGGTAATCGGGAGAAGCTCCTACAATGAGCAGTTCTTC	CASSPTVIGRSSYNEQFF
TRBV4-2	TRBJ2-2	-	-	TGTGCCAGCAGCCAAGGAGAAGGGGGGGACCGAACCGGGGAGCTGTTTTTT	CASSQGEGGDRTGELFF
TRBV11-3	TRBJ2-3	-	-	TGTGCCAGCAGCTTAGATGACAGGACTCAGGCTCGGGCTACGCAGTATTTT	CASSLDDRTQARATQYF